This T cell receptor beta chain was retrieved from a study of memory CD4+ T cells and cytomegalovirus serostatus. Regarding the study as a whole: The CMV-associated TCR signature appears largely within the CD4+ memory repertoire.

Original processing methods: Out-of-frame sequences were removed, leaving some 2 million distinct TCRbeta sequences. Method: immunoSEQ multiplex PCR; TCRdb's copy keeps in-frame clones and lacks some. V and J calls and clone size are copied from that table; D and trimming were computed from the DNA. The sample shows about 40,000 clones, around 80% of them seen only once. The sort gate was single viable CD3+CD4+CD8-CD45RO+ cells for memory CD4+ T cells. As for this clone: Its antigen remains unidentified.

The sequence derives from an adult in good health and CMV-seronegative. The sample comprised memory CD4+ T cells from blood.

DNA of the CDR3: TGTGCCACCAGCAGAGACCTACTGGGCGGGGAGCTGTTTTTT. It encodes CATSRDLLGGELFF. The V gene is TRBV15, the J gene TRBJ2-2; D is uncertain. This CDR3 spans 14 amino acids. Germline V gene sequence: CDR1 LNHNV, CDR2 YYDKDF (reference sequence). V lost 0 bases to trimming and J lost 7 bases, with 9 bases between them.